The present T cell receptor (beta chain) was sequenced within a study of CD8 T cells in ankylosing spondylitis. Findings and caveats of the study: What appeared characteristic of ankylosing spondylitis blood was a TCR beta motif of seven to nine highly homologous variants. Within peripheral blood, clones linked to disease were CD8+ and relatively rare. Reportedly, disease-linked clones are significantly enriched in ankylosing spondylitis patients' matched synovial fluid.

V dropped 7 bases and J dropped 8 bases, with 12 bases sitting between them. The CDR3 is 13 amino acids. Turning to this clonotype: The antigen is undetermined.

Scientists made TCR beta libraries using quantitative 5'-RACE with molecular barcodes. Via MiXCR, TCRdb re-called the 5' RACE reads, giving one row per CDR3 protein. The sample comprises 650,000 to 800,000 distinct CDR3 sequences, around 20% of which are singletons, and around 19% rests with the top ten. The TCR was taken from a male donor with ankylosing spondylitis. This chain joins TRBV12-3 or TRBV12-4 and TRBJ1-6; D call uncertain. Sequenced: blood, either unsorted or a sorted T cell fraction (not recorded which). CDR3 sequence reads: CASTALGYSPLHF. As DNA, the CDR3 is TGTGCCAGCACCGCCCTCGGGTATTCACCCCTCCACTTT.